The T cell receptor (beta chain) described here comes from a study of T-cell reconstitution after alpha-beta-depleted transplantation in children. The sample holds many counts of this clonotype. What it binds is unknown. Using unique molecular identifiers, the investigators prepared the TCRbeta library. TCRdb reanalysed the PCR reads using MiXCR and keeps one entry per CDR3 protein. The sample lists roughly 280,000 distinct CDR3 sequences, under 14% occurring once. Study conclusions and caveats: At day 60, the high TCRbeta diversity found in some patients originated from recipient T cells and thymic progenitors that had survived.

Sequencing was performed on peripheral blood, taken 180 days after TCRalphabeta/CD19-depleted stem cell transplant. This receptor was obtained from a male patient between 2 and 15 years old who had a stem cell transplant for chronic granulomatous disease, so the T cells may come from the graft donor.

The CDR3 protein is CASSLVLAGDNEQFF. For the CDR3, the DNA is TGCGCCAGCAGCTTGGTTCTAGCGGGAGACAATGAGCAGTTCTTC. The V gene is TRBV5-1, the J gene TRBJ2-1, with TRBD2 identical over 10 bases. Germline CDR1 and CDR2: SGHRS and YFSETQ. This CDR3 is built from 15 residues. V shed 0 bases and J 5 bases; nucleotides not matched to a gene: 2.